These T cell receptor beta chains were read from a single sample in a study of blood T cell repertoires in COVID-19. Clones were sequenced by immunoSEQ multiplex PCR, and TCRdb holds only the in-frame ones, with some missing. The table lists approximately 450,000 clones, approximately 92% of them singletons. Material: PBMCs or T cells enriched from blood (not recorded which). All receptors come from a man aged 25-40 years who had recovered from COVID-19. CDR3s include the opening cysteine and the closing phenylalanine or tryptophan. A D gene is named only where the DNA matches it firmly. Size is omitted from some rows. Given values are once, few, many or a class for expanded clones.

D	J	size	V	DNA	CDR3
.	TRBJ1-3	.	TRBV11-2	TGTGCCAGCAGCTCGAAAAGCAAAGGGGCTGGAAACACCATATATTTT	CASSSKSKGAGNTIYF
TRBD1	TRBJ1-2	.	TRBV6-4	TGTGCCAGCAGACGGACAGGGCTCGATGGCTACACCTTC	CASRRTGLDGYTF
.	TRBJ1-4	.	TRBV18	TGTGCCAGCTCACTCCCCCGTGCCCGGAGTGAAAAACTGTTTTTT	CASSLPRARSEKLFF
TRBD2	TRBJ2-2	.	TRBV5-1	TGCGCCAGCAGCTTGGCCAGCGGGAGGACCGCCGGGGAGCTGTTTTTT	CASSLASGRTAGELFF
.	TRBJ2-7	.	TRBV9	TGTGCCAGCAGCGCCACCGGGACTGAGACCTACGAGCAGTACTTC	CASSATGTETYEQYF
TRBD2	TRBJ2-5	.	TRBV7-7	TGTGCCAGCAGCTTAGATAGCGGGAGGCAAGAGACCCAGTACTTC	CASSLDSGRQETQYF
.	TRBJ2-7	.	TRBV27	TGTGCCAGCAGTTTCCCGCAGTCCGCCGAGCAGTACTTC	CASSFPQSAEQYF
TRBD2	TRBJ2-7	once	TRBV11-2	TGTGCCAGCAGCTTAGGGCTAGCGGTCTACGAGCAGTACTTC	CASSLGLAVYEQYF
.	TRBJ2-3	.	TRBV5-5	TGTGCCAGCAGCTTGGTAGTCTATTTAACTAGCACAGATACGCAGTATTTT	CASSLVVYLTSTDTQYF
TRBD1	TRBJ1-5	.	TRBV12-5	TGTGCTAGTGGTTTGGGGACAGGGGTTCAGCCCCAGCATTTT	CASGLGTGVQPQHF
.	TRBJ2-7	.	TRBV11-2	TGTGCCAGCAGCTTAGATTATTGGGGGGGCCCAAGCTCCTACGAGCAGTACTTC	CASSLDYWGGPSSYEQYF
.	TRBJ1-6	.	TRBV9	TGTGCCAGCAGCGTAGCTGGCAGGGATGATTCACCCCTCCACTTT	CASSVAGRDDSPLHF
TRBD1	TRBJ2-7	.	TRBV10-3	TGTGCCATCAGTAAGGGACAGGGGGCCTACGAGCAGTACTTC	CAISKGQGAYEQYF
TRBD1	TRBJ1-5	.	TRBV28	TGTGCCAGCAGTTTGACGACAGGGAGCAATCAGCCCCAGCATTTT	CASSLTTGSNQPQHF
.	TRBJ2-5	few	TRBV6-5	TGTGCCTCGGGATTCCAAGAGACCCAGTACTTC	CASGFQETQYF
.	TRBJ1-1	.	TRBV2	TGTGCCAGCAGGACAGGTTTTGATACTGAAGCTTTCTTT	CASRTGFDTEAFF
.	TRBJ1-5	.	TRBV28	TGTGCCAGCACCCCACCTAATAATCAGCCCCAGCATTTT	CASTPPNNQPQHF
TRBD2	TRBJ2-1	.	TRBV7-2	TGTGCCAGCAGCTTAGAGGCTAGCGGGATAAGGTATGAGCAGTTCTTC	CASSLEASGIRYEQFF
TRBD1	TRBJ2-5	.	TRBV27	TGTGCCAGCAGTCAACCGGGACAGGGAGTAGAGACCCAGTACTTC	CASSQPGQGVETQYF
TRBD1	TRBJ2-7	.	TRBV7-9	TGTGCCAGCAGCCCAGGGGGTAGGGACGAGCAGTACTTC	CASSPGGRDEQYF
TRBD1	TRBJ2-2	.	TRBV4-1	TGCGCCAGCAGCCCGGCTTACAGGGGGCGCGACACCGGGGAGCTGTTTTTT	CASSPAYRGRDTGELFF
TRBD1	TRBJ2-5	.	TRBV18	TGTGCCAGCTCATCACAGGGACAGCAGGCAGAGACCCAGTACTTC	CASSSQGQQAETQYF
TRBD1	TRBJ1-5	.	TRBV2	TGTGCCAGCGGATTAGAACAGGGGATAAATCAGCCCCAGCATTTT	CASGLEQGINQPQHF
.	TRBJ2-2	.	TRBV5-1	TGCGCCAGCAGCTTGGTGGAGGGGTTCCTAGCCGACACCGGGGAGCTGTTTTTT	CASSLVEGFLADTGELFF
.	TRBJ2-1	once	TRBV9	TGTGCCAGCAGTGGACTCAATGAGCAGTTCTTC	CASSGLNEQFF
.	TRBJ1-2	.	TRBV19	TGTGCCAGTACCGCTGAGCAGGGCGATAACTATGGCTACACCTTC	CASTAEQGDNYGYTF
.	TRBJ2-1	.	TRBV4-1	TGCGCCAGCAGCCGCATTCTAGCCGATGAGCAGTTCTTC	CASSRILADEQFF
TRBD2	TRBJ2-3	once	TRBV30	TGTGCCTGGGGAGCGGGACTGGGCACAGATACGCAGTATTTT	CAWGAGLGTDTQYF
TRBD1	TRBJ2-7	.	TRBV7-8	TGTGCCAGCAGCAGCCTCGGGACAGGAACCTACGAGCAGTACTTC	CASSSLGTGTYEQYF
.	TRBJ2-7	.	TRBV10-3	TGTGCCATCAGGAAAGAGAGCTCCTACGAGCAGTACTTC	CAIRKESSYEQYF
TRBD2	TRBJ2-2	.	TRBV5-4	TGTGCCAGCAGCTTGGCAGGACTAGCGGACGGGGAGCTGTTTTTT	CASSLAGLADGELFF
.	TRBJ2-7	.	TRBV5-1	TGCGCCAGCTCCCGGGAAGGGCCCTTCATCGAGCAGTACTTC	CASSREGPFIEQYF
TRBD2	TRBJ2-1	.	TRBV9	TGTGCCAGCAGCGTAGATCAAGCGGGGTACAATGAGCAGTTCTTC	CASSVDQAGYNEQFF
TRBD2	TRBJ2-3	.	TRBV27	TGTGCCAGCAGTTTACTTCCTCGGGGGGGAATGACAGATACGCAGTATTTT	CASSLLPRGGMTDTQYF
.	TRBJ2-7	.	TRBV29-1	TGCAGCGTCCGCAGCGCAATCTCCTACGAGCAGTACTTC	CSVRSAISYEQYF
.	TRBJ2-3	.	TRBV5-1	TGCGCCAGCAGCCCGCGACACACCATGGCGAGCACAGATACGCAGTATTTT	CASSPRHTMASTDTQYF
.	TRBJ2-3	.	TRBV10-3	TGTGCCATCAGACGGGCCGAGGGTCCAGATACGCAGTATTTT	CAIRRAEGPDTQYF
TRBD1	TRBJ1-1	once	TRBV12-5	TGTGCTAGTGGTTTGGACAGGGGGCTACTGAACACTGAAGCTTTCTTT	CASGLDRGLLNTEAFF
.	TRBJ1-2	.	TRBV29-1	TGCAGCGTTGTTGGCCTTGGCGGAGGCTACACCTTC	CSVVGLGGGYTF
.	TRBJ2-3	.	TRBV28	TGTGCCAGCAGTACTTGGGCTGCAGGGGATACGCAGTATTTT	CASSTWAAGDTQYF
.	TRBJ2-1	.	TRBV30	TGTGCCTGGAGTTCCCCGGAGCTGGGTTACAATGAGCAGTTCTTC	CAWSSPELGYNEQFF
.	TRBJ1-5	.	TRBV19	TGTGCCAGTAGTATTGCCCGGGGTGGGTCGTGGCAGCCCCAGCATTTT	CASSIARGGSWQPQHF
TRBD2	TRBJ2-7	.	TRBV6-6	TGTGCCAGCACACGGGAGGGCCTCTACGAGCAGTACTTC	CASTREGLYEQYF
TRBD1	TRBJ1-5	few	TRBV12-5	TGTGCTAGTGGTTTGGTACTGGGACAGGGGGCTCAGCCCCAGCATTTT	CASGLVLGQGAQPQHF
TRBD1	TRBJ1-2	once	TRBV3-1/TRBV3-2	TGTGCCAGCAGCCAAGGACAGGGCTGGGGCTACACCTTC	CASSQGQGWGYTF
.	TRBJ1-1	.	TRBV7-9	TGTGCCAGCAGCTCCGATGGGGCGTTCGACACTGAAGCTTTCTTT	CASSSDGAFDTEAFF
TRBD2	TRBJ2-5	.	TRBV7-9	TGTGCCAGCAGCTTATTGGCTAGCGGGAAGTTTGAGACCCAGTACTTC	CASSLLASGKFETQYF
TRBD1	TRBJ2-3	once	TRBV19	TGTGCCAGTAGTATAGGGGACAGACTCGCAGATACGCAGTATTTT	CASSIGDRLADTQYF
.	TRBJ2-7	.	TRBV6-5	TGTGCCAGCAGAAACGGAGCCTCCTACGAGCAGTACTTC	CASRNGASYEQYF
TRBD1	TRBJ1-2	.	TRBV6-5	TGTGCCAGCAAAAGGGACAGGGAGGAATATGGCTACACCTTC	CASKRDREEYGYTF